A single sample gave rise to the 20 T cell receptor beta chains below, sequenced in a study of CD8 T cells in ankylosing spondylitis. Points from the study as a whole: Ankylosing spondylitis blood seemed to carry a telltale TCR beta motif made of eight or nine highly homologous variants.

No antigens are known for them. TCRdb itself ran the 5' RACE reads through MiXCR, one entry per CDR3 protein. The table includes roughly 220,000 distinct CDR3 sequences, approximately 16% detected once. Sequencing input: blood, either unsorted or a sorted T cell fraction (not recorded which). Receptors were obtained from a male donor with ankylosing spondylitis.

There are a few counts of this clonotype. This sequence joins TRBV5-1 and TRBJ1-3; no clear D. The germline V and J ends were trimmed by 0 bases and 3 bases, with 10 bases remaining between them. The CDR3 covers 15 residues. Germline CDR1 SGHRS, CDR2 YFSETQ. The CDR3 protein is CASSLVPQYGNTIYF. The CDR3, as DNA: TGCGCCAGCAGCTTGGTGCCTCAATATGGAAACACCATATATTTT.

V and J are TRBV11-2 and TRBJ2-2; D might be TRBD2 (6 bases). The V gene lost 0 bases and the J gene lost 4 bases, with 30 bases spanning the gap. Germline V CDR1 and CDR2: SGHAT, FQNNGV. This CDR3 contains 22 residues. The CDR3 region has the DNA TGTGCCAGCAGCTTAGATGAGCAAGGAGGGAACTGGTTTCGTGAGGGCACCGGGGAGCTGTTTTTT. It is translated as CASSLDEQGGNWFREGTGELFF.

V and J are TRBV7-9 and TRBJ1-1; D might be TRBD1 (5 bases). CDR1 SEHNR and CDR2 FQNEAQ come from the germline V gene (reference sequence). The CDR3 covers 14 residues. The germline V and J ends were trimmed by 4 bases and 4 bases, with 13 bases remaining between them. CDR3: CASSSHDSRTEAFF. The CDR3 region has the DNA TGTGCCAGCAGCTCACACGACAGTCGCACTGAAGCTTTCTTT.

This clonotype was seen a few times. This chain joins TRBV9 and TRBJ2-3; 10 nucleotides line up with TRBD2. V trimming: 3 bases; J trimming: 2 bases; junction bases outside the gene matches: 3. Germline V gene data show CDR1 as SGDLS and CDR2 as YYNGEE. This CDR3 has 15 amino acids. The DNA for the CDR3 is TGTGCCAGCAGCGCAGGGACTAGCGTCACAGATACGCAGTATTTT. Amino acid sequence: CASSAGTSVTDTQYF.

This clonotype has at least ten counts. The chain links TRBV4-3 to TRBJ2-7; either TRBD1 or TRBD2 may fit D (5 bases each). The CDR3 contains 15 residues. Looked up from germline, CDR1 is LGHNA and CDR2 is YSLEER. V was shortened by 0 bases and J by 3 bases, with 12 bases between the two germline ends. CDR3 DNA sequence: TGCGCCAGCAGCCAAGACAGGGACGGCCACTACGAGCAGTACTTC. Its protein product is CASSQDRDGHYEQYF.

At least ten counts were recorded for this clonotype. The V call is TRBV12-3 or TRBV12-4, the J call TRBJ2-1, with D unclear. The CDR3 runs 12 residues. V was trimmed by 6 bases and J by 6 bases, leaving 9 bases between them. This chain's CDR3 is CASSFYANEQFF. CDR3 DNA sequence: TGTGCCAGCAGCTTTTACGCCAATGAGCAGTTCTTC.

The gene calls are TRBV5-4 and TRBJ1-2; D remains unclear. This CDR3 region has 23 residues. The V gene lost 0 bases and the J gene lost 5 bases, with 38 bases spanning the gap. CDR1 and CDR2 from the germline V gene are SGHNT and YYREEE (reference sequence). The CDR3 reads CASSLGRGRVGLGGYKRRYGYTF. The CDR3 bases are TGTGCCAGCAGCTTGGGGAGAGGTCGGGTGGGCCTAGGTGGCTATAAGCGGCGGTATGGCTACACCTTC.

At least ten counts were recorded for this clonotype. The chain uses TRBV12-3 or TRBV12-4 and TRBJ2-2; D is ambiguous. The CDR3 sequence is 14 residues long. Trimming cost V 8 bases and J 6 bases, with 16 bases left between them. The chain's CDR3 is CASLTLARPGELFF. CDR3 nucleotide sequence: TGTGCCAGCCTCACCCTGGCGAGGCCCGGGGAGCTGTTTTTT.

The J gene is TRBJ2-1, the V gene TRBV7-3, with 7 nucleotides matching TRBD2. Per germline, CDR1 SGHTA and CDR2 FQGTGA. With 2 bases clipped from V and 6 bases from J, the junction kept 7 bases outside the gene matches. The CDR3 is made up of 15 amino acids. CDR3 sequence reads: CASSLLREGPNEQFF. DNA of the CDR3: TGTGCCAGCAGCTTATTGAGGGAGGGTCCCAATGAGCAGTTCTTC.

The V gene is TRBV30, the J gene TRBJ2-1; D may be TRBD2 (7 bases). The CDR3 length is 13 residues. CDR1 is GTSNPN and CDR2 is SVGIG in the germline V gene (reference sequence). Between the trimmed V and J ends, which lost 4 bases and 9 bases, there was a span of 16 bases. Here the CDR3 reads CAWIQTGRGEQFF. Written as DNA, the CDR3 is TGTGCCTGGATCCAAACAGGGAGGGGTGAGCAGTTCTTC.

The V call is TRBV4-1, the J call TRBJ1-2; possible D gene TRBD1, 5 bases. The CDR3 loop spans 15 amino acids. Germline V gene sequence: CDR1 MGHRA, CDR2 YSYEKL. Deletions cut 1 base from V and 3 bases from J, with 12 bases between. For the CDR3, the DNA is TGCGCCAGCAGCCAAGGGCCGGGGCAGGACTATGGCTACACCTTC. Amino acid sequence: CASSQGPGQDYGYTF.

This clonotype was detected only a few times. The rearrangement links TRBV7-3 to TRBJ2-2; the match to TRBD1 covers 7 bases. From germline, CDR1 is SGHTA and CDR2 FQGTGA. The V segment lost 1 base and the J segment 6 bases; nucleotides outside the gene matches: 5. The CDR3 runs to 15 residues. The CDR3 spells CASSLSAGGPGELFF. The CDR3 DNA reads TGTGCCAGCAGCTTAAGCGCAGGGGGTCCCGGGGAGCTGTTTTTT.

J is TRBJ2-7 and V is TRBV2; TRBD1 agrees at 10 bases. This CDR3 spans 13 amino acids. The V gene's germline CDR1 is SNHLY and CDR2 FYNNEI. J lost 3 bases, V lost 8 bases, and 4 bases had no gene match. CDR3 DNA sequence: TGTGCCAGCCAGCGGACAGGGGGCTACGAGCAGTACTTC. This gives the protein CASQRTGGYEQYF. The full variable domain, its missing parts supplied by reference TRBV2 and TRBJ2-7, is EPEVTQTPSHQVTQMGQEVILRCVPISNHLYFYWYRQILGQKVEFLVSFYNNEISEKSEIFDDQFSVERPDGSNFTLKIRSTKLEDSAMYFCASQRTGGYEQYFGPGTRLTVT.

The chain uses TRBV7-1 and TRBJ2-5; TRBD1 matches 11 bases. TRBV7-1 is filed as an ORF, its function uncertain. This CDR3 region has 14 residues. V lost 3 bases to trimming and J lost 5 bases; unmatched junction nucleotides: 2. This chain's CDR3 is CASSSGQGAETQYF. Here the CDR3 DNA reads TGTGCCAGCAGCTCTGGACAGGGGGCTGAGACCCAGTACTTC.

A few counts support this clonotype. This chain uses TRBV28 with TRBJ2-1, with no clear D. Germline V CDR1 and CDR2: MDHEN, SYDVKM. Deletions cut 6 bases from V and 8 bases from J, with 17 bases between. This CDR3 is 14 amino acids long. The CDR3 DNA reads TGTGCCAGCAGCCGCCCTTATGTAAACGATGAGCAGTTCTTC. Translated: CASSRPYVNDEQFF.

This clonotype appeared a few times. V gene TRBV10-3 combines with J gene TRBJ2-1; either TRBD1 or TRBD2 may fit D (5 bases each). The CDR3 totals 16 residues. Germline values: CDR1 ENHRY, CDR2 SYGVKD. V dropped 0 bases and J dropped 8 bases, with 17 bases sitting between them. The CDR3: CAISESMGRPRDEQFF. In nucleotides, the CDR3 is TGTGCCATCAGTGAGTCGATGGGACGCCCGCGCGATGAGCAGTTCTTC.

The CDR3 sequence is CASSLTGGAGSNQPQHF. The CDR3 DNA reads TGTGCCAGCAGCTTGACAGGGGGCGCCGGTAGCAATCAGCCCCAGCATTTT. This chain connects TRBV5-8 to TRBJ1-5; 9 nucleotides agree with TRBD1. Germline V CDR1 and CDR2: SGHTS, YDEGEE. The CDR3 sequence is 17 residues long. V shed 1 base and J 0 bases; nucleotides not matched to a gene: 5.

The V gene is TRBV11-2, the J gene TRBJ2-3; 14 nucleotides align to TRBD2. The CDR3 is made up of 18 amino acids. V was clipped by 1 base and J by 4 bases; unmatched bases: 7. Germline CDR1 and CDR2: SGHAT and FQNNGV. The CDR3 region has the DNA TGTGCCAGCAGCTTAGGACTAGCGGGGGGGCATGGAGCAGATACGCAGTATTTT. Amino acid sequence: CASSLGLAGGHGADTQYF.

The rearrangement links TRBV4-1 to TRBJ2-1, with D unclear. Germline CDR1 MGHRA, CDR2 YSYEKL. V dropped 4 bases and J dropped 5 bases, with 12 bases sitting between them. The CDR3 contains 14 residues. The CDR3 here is CASSPRIEDNEQFF. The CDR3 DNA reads TGCGCCAGCAGCCCCCGAATAGAAGACAATGAGCAGTTCTTC.

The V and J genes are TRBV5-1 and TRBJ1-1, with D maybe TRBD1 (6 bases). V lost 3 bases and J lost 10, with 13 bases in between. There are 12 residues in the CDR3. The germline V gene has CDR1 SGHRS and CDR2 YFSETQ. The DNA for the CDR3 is TGCGCCAGCAGCTCGGACAGTTCCCGAGCTTTCTTT. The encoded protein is CASSSDSSRAFF.